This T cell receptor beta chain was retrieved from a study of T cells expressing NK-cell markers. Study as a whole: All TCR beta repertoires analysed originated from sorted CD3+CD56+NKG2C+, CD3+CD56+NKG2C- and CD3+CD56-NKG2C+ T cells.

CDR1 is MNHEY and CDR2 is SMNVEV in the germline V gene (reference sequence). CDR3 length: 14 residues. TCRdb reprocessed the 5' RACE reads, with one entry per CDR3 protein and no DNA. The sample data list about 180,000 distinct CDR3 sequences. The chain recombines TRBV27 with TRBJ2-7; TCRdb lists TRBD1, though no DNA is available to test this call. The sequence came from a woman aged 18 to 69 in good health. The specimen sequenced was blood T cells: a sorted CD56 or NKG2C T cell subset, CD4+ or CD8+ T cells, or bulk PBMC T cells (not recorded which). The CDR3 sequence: CASSLMGQGYYRYF.